This T cell receptor beta chain appears in the sequencing data of a study of cytomegalovirus exposure and HLA in healthy donors. Overall study results and limits: Altogether, some 170 TCR beta chains were recorded as cytomegalovirus-associated. Among the CMV-associated chains, three were confirmed in vitro as specific for CMV antigens. A later analysis found first-cohort TCR clusters tended to co-occur in the roughly 120 validation repertoires.

Profiled with immunoSEQ multiplex PCR; TCRdb holds only in-frame clones, not every one. This sample has about 240,000 clones, with 75% to 90% found just once. The germline CDR1 and CDR2 sequences are SGDLS and YYNGEE. The trim removed 0 bases at V and 2 bases at J, leaving 5 bases unmatched. The CDR3 totals 17 residues. On this clone itself: Its antigen remains unidentified.

The donors belonged to the roughly 120-subject validation cohort, separate from the roughly 670-subject first cohort. The sequencing sample was made of PBMCs. The clonotype was recovered from a young woman in good health and CMV-seropositive. The J gene is TRBJ2-7, the V gene TRBV9; 13 bases agree with TRBD2. The CDR3, as DNA: TGTGCCAGCAGCGTAGACCCACTAGCGGGAGGGACCTACGAGCAGTACTTC. Its translation is CASSVDPLAGGTYEQYF. Looking up the rest from reference TRBV9 and TRBJ2-7 gives the full variable domain: DSGVTQTPKHLITATGQRVTLRCSPRSGDLSVYWYQQSLDQGLQFLIQYYNGEERAKGNILERFSAQQFPDLHSELNLSSLELGDSALYFCASSVDPLAGGTYEQYFGPGTRLTVT.